This entry lists 8 T cell receptor beta chains sequenced from one sample in a study of blood T cell repertoires in COVID-19. Sequenced by immunoSEQ multiplex PCR; TCRdb stores in-frame clones only, minus some. The sample contains about 440,000 clones, more than 70% of which appear only once. The specimen was peripheral blood. These receptors all stem from a woman between 45 and 60 years old with COVID-19, enrolled during active disease.

V usage is TRBV5-1 and J usage is TRBJ2-3; 8 bases align to TRBD2. Germline V lookup: CDR1 SGHRS, CDR2 YFSETQ. Trimming at V came to 5 bases and at J to 0 bases, leaving 11 bases not matched to a gene. The CDR3 totals 17 residues. The CDR3 sequence: CASSRAAGDSSTDTQYF. For the CDR3, the DNA is TGCGCCAGCAGTCGGGCAGCGGGGGACTCTAGCACAGATACGCAGTATTTT.

This chain uses TRBV12-5 with TRBJ1-2; TRBD1 aligns across 7 bases. J was trimmed by 8 bases and V by 6 bases; bases with no gene match: 3. Per germline, CDR1 LGHNT and CDR2 FRNRAP. The CDR3 contains 11 residues. The CDR3 nucleotides are TGTGCTAGTGGAGACAGGGAAGGCTACACCTTC. It is translated as CASGDREGYTF.

This clone was seen just once. This chain joins TRBV19 and TRBJ2-2, with D maybe TRBD2 (6 bases). V dropped 10 bases and J dropped 5 bases, with 14 bases sitting between them. Germline values: CDR1 LNHDA, CDR2 SQIVND (reference sequence). The CDR3 has 13 amino acids. The CDR3: CATQMGRTGELFF. For the CDR3, the DNA is TGTGCCACGCAGATGGGGAGGACCGGGGAGCTGTTTTTT. Complete variable domain (other parts from reference TRBV19 and TRBJ2-2): DGGITQSPKYLFRKEGQNVTLSCEQNLNHDAMYWYRQDPGQGLRLIYYSQIVNDFQKGDIAEGYSVSREKKESFPLTVTSAQKNPTAFYLCATQMGRTGELFFGEGSRLTVL.

As concerns this clone: Germline and junction disagree at one end, which may indicate a read error. CDR3 amino acids: CASGETGPYEQYF. CDR3 DNA: TGTGCCAGCGGTGAGACAGGTCCCTACGAGCAGTACTTC. V and J are TRBV6-1 and TRBJ2-7; a possible D gene is TRBD1 (6 bases). The CDR3 has 13 amino acids. The germline V gene encodes CDR1 MNHNS and CDR2 SASEGT.

This chain links TRBV5-1 with TRBJ2-2; D possibly corresponds to TRBD1 (6 bases). CDR3 size: 15 residues. The V end was cut by 2 bases, the J end by 2 bases, with 10 bases between. Germline-derived CDR1 and CDR2 are SGHRS and YFSETQ. The CDR3 DNA reads as TGCGCCAGCAGCTTCGGGACATTTAACACCGGGGAGCTGTTTTTT. Amino acid sequence: CASSFGTFNTGELFF.

The CDR3 region is CSVVTLQGSTEAFF. Here the CDR3 DNA reads TGCAGCGTTGTTACCCTACAGGGGTCCACTGAAGCTTTCTTT. The chain is built from TRBV29-1 and TRBJ1-1; 7 positions match TRBD1. The CDR3 contains 14 residues. J lost 4 bases, V lost 4 bases, and 9 bases had no gene match. Germline-derived CDR1 and CDR2 are SQVTM and ANQGSEA.

The J gene is TRBJ1-3, the V gene TRBV5-1; tentative D call: TRBD1 (6 bases). From germline, CDR1 is SGHRS and CDR2 YFSETQ. The CDR3 is 15 amino acids. Trimming cost V 0 bases and J 2 bases, with 9 bases left between them. CDR3 sequence reads: CASSLEGQAGNTIYF. In nucleotides, the CDR3 is TGCGCCAGCAGCTTGGAGGGACAAGCTGGAAACACCATATATTTT. Supplemented by reference TRBV5-1 and TRBJ1-3, the full variable domain reads KAGVTQTPRYLIKTRGQQVTLSCSPISGHRSVSWYQQTPGQGLQFLFEYFSETQRNKGNFPGRFSGRQFSNSRSEMNVSTLELGDSALYLCASSLEGQAGNTIYFGEGSWLTVV.

There are a few counts of this clone. The DNA for the CDR3 is TGTGCCAGCAGCTTAGATTGGGGCAGGGGTCAAGCTTTCTTT. This gives the protein CASSLDWGRGQAFF. The chain joins TRBV11-2 to TRBJ1-1, with D possibly TRBD1 on 6 matching bases. CDR1 and CDR2 from the germline V gene are SGHAT and FQNNGV. Trimming took off 0 bases at V and 9 bases at J, with 14 bases between the two ends. This CDR3 region has 14 residues.